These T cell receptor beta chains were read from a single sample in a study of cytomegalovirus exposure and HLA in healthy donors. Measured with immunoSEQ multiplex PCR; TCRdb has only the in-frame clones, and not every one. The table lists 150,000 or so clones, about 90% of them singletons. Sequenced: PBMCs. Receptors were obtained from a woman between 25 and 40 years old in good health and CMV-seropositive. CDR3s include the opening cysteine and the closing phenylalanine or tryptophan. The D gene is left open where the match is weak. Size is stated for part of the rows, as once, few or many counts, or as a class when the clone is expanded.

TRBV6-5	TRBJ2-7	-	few	CASSRGQRFYEQYF	TGTGCCAGCAGCCGTGGGCAGAGATTCTACGAGCAGTACTTC
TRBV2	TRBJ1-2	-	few	CASSEVAAYGYTF	TGTGCCAGCAGTGAAGTCGCGGCGTATGGCTACACCTTC
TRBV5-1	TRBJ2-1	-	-	CASSSGLAGQLYNEQFF	TGCGCCAGCAGCTCGGGTTTGGCAGGACAATTATACAATGAGCAGTTCTTC
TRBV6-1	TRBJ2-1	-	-	CASSPRTVSYNEQFF	TGTGCCAGCAGTCCCCGGACAGTGTCCTACAATGAGCAGTTCTTC
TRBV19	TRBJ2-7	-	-	CASSPTSQRYEQYF	TGTGCCAGTAGTCCGACCAGCCAGAGGTACGAGCAGTACTTC
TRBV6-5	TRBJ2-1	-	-	CASTTDSHNEQFF	TGTGCCAGCACCACGGACAGTCACAATGAGCAGTTCTTC
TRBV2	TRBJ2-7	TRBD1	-	CASSRDRGSYEQYF	TGTGCCAGCAGCCGAGACAGGGGGTCCTACGAGCAGTACTTC
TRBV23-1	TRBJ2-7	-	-	CASSQGKQGSGEQYF	TGCGCCAGCAGTCAGGGCAAACAGGGCTCAGGAGAGCAGTACTTC
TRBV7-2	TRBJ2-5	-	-	CASSLVFGYQETQYF	TGTGCCAGCAGCTTAGTCTTCGGGTACCAAGAGACCCAGTACTTC
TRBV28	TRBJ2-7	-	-	CATVGALSYEQYF	TGTGCCACTGTCGGAGCCCTCTCCTACGAGCAGTACTTC
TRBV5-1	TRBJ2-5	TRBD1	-	CASSITGEETQYF	TGCGCCAGCAGCATCACAGGGGAAGAGACCCAGTACTTC
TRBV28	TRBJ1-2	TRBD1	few	CASSGGTGNYGYTF	TGTGCCAGCAGTGGGGGGACAGGGAACTATGGCTACACCTTC
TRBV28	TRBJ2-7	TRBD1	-	CASSNDPGQGTWEQYF	TGTGCCAGCAGCAACGACCCGGGACAGGGGACTTGGGAGCAGTACTTC
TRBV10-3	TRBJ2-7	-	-	CATSSAGYEQYF	TGTGCCACCTCTTCTGCGGGGTACGAGCAGTACTTC
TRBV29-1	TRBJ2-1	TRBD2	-	CSVVLAGYNEQFF	TGCAGCGTTGTACTAGCGGGGTATAATGAGCAGTTCTTC
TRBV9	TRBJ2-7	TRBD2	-	CASTTSAGVPYEQYF	TGTGCCAGCACCACTTCAGCGGGAGTCCCCTACGAGCAGTACTTC
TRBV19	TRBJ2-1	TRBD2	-	CASSKGTIPLSSYNEQFF	TGTGCCAGTAGCAAGGGGACTATACCACTCAGCTCCTACAATGAGCAGTTCTTC
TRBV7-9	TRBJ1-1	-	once	CASSLAQQEAFF	TGTGCCAGCAGCTTAGCCCAACAGGAAGCTTTCTTT
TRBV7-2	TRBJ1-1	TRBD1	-	CASSLDGTEAEAFF	TGTGCCAGCAGCTTAGATGGGACAGAGGCAGAAGCTTTCTTT
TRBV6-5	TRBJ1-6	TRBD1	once	CASSDRGPTPLHF	TGTGCCAGCAGCGACAGGGGCCCGACACCCCTCCACTTT
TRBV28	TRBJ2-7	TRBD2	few	CAIHSGSPYEQYF	TGTGCCATCCATAGCGGGAGTCCCTACGAGCAGTACTTC
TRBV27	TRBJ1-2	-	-	CASSLSGRQGFGYTF	TGTGCCAGCAGTTTATCGGGGCGGCAGGGGTTCGGCTACACCTTC